The 20 T cell receptor beta chains presented below share a single source sample, sequenced in a study of CD8 T cells in ankylosing spondylitis. Whole-study findings and limits: Within ankylosing spondylitis blood, a TCR beta motif made up of roughly eight highly homologous variants appeared to be characteristic.

Each CDR3 protein is one row after TCRdb ran MiXCR on the 5' RACE reads. The sample shows roughly 490,000 distinct CDR3 sequences, approximately 5% of them seen only once. Their antigens remain unidentified. Specimen: blood, either unsorted or a sorted T cell fraction (not recorded which). The receptors stem from a male donor with ankylosing spondylitis.

The genes are TRBV11-3 and TRBJ1-1; 8 bases match TRBD1. Germline loops: CDR1 SGHNT, CDR2 YENEEA. This CDR3 is built from 13 residues. The J segment lost 3 bases and the V segment lost 4 bases, leaving 1 base of the junction unmatched. Here the CDR3 reads CASSSGGHTEAFF. DNA for the CDR3: TGTGCCAGCAGCTCAGGGGGCCACACTGAAGCTTTCTTT.

This clonotype has a count of ten or more. This chain connects TRBV7-2 to TRBJ1-6, with a weak D call TRBD1 (6 bases). Between the trimmed V and J ends, which lost 2 bases and 7 bases, there was a span of 9 bases. Per the germline V gene, CDR1 is SGHTA and CDR2 is FQGNSA. The CDR3 extends over 14 amino acids. CDR3 protein: CASSLLTGNSPLHF. The CDR3 DNA is TGTGCCAGCAGCTTACTAACAGGGAATTCACCCCTCCACTTT.

Many counts were recorded for this clonotype. The rearrangement uses TRBV20-1 and TRBJ1-5; D gene ambiguous. In germline, CDR1 is DFQATT, CDR2 SNEGSKA (reference sequence). V was trimmed by 7 bases and J by 1 base, leaving 8 bases between them. The CDR3 consists of 12 residues. The CDR3 nucleotides are TGCAGTGGGACCGGGAGCAATCAGCCCCAGCATTTT. Encoded protein: CSGTGSNQPQHF.

The sample holds many counts of this clonotype. The genes are TRBV29-1 and TRBJ1-2; no reliable D call. Germline V gene sequence: CDR1 SQVTM, CDR2 ANQGSEA. The CDR3 runs to 11 residues. Trimming cost V 4 bases and J 8 bases, with 11 bases left between them. This CDR3 is CSVAFMGGYTF. DNA for the CDR3: TGCAGCGTTGCCTTCATGGGGGGCTACACCTTC.

This clonotype came up a few times. V is TRBV3-1 and J is TRBJ1-1, with 8 bases identical to TRBD1. V trimming: 2 bases; J trimming: 5 bases; junction bases outside the gene matches: 10. Germline CDR1 reads LGHDT; CDR2 reads YNNKEL (reference sequence). There are 16 residues in the CDR3. The CDR3 DNA sequence: TGTGCCAGCAGCCAATTATCAGGACAGGGTCTTACTGAAGCTTTCTTT. This sequence encodes CASSQLSGQGLTEAFF.

V gene TRBV4-3 combines with J gene TRBJ2-3, with no clear D. This CDR3 comprises 17 residues. The V gene lost 1 base and the J gene lost 1 base, with 15 bases spanning the gap. The germline V gene encodes CDR1 LGHNA and CDR2 YSLEER. The CDR3 loop reads CASSQAPGGRGTDTQYF. The CDR3 bases are TGCGCCAGCAGCCAAGCCCCCGGCGGTAGGGGCACAGATACGCAGTATTTT.

This clonotype was counted at least ten times. The V gene is TRBV10-3, the J gene TRBJ2-7, with TRBD2 matching 13 bases. V trimming: 6 bases; J trimming: 0 bases; junction bases outside the gene matches: 5. CDR1 is ENHRY and CDR2 is SYGVKD in the germline V gene. The CDR3 is made up of 16 amino acids. CDR3 sequence: CAISPGLAGSSYEQYF. The CDR3 region has the DNA TGTGCCATCAGCCCGGGACTAGCGGGGAGCTCCTACGAGCAGTACTTC.

The sample holds many counts of this clonotype. This chain connects TRBV20-1 to TRBJ1-4; D is perhaps TRBD1 (6 bases). Trimming removed 1 base at V and 8 bases at J, with 14 bases between. In germline, CDR1 is DFQATT, CDR2 SNEGSKA (reference sequence). The CDR3 runs to 14 residues. DNA of the CDR3: TGCAGTGCTAGAGGGGGGCAGGTTTGGGAAAAACTGTTTTTT. This codes for CSARGGQVWEKLFF.

The table lists this clonotype with many counts. This rearrangement joins TRBV4-1 to TRBJ2-3; D remains unclear. Per the germline V gene, CDR1 is MGHRA and CDR2 is YSYEKL. V dropped 1 base and J dropped 5 bases, with 10 bases sitting between them. CDR3 length equals 14 residues. The CDR3 spells CASSQVPREDTQYF. Here the CDR3 DNA reads TGCGCCAGCAGCCAAGTCCCTAGGGAAGATACGCAGTATTTT.

This clonotype showed up many times. V is TRBV12-3 or TRBV12-4 and J is TRBJ1-1; D unclear. Trimming cost V 3 bases and J 1 base, with 6 bases left between them. This CDR3 has 13 residues. Here the CDR3 DNA reads TGTGCCAGCAGTTTCAAGGCGAACACTGAAGCTTTCTTT. Residues: CASSFKANTEAFF.

This clonotype was seen ten or more times. The V and J genes are TRBV10-3 and TRBJ2-7; 7 nucleotides match TRBD1. The germline gives CDR1 ENHRY, CDR2 SYGVKD. There are 16 residues in the CDR3. The ends lost 9 bases at V and 2 bases at J; junction bases unmatched: 16. This chain's CDR3 is CAITGSGTEATYEQYF. CDR3 DNA: TGTGCCATTACGGGGTCAGGGACAGAAGCGACCTACGAGCAGTACTTC.

This clonotype was recorded a few times. V usage is TRBV3-1 and J usage is TRBJ2-1; 11 nucleotides match TRBD2. The CDR3 consists of 15 residues. With V trimmed by 3 bases and J by 7 bases, 5 bases remained unmatched. Germline loops: CDR1 LGHDT, CDR2 YNNKEL (reference sequence). The CDR3 nucleotides are TGTGCCAGCAGCCATAGCGGGGGGGCCTGGAATGAGCAGTTCTTC. It specifies CASSHSGGAWNEQFF.

This clonotype was counted ten times or more. DNA of the CDR3: TGTGCCAGCAGTTACGTCAGGGACACTGAAGCTTTCTTT. This codes for CASSYVRDTEAFF. The V call is TRBV28, the J call TRBJ1-1; the D gene is possibly TRBD1 (5 bases). This CDR3 spans 13 amino acids. V was shortened by 4 bases and J by 3 bases, with 9 bases between the two germline ends. Germline values: CDR1 MDHEN, CDR2 SYDVKM. The whole variable domain, remainder taken from reference TRBV28 and TRBJ1-1, is DVKVTQSSRYLVKRTGEKVFLECVQDMDHENMFWYRQDPGLGLRLIYFSYDVKMKEKGDIPEGYSVSREKKERFSLILESASTNQTSMYLCASSYVRDTEAFFGQGTRLTVV.

Ten or more counts support this clonotype. The CDR3 nucleotides are TGCGCCAGCAGCGTCCAGAGCTCTGGGGCCAACGTCCTGACTTTC. Its translation: CASSVQSSGANVLTF. This chain uses TRBV5-1 with TRBJ2-6, with D unclear. The CDR3 runs 15 residues. The V and J ends lost 4 bases and 0 bases respectively, with 8 bases between them. Germline V gene lookup returns CDR1 SGHRS and CDR2 YFSETQ.

This clonotype was recorded many times. The J gene is TRBJ1-2, the V gene TRBV27; D not resolved. V dropped 5 bases and J dropped 2 bases, with 9 bases sitting between them. In germline, CDR1 is MNHEY, CDR2 SMNVEV (reference sequence). This CDR3 contains 13 residues. This CDR3 reads CASSPAGNYGYTF. CDR3 nucleotides: TGTGCCAGCAGTCCCGCCGGAAACTATGGCTACACCTTC.

This clonotype was counted between two and nine times. The rearrangement joins TRBV7-2 to TRBJ2-1; the D is unclear. This CDR3 is 16 amino acids long. Per germline, CDR1 SGHTA and CDR2 FQGNSA. V was clipped by 3 bases and J by 0 bases, with 12 bases between them. The CDR3 reads CASSFSPAYSYNEQFF. Written as DNA, the CDR3 is TGTGCCAGCAGCTTTTCCCCGGCCTACTCCTACAATGAGCAGTTCTTC. The full variable domain, with the rest looked up from reference TRBV7-2 and TRBJ2-1, is GAGVSQSPSNKVTEKGKDVELRCDPISGHTALYWYRQSLGQGLEFLIYFQGNSAPDKSGLPSDRFSAERTGGSVSTLTIQRTQQEDSAVYLCASSFSPAYSYNEQFFGPGTRLTVL.

The table lists this clonotype with many counts. The chain joins TRBV7-9 to TRBJ2-5; D possibly uses TRBD1 or TRBD2 (5 bases each). In germline, CDR1 is SEHNR, CDR2 FQNEAQ (reference sequence). Between the trimmed V and J ends, which lost 4 bases and 3 bases, there was a span of 18 bases. The CDR3 loop spans 16 amino acids. The CDR3 sequence: CASSWNRDRKEETQYF. The CDR3 coding sequence is TGTGCCAGCAGCTGGAACCGGGACCGCAAAGAAGAGACCCAGTACTTC.

This clonotype occurred a few times. The chain combines TRBV6-2 or TRBV6-3 with TRBJ2-5; 7 nucleotides align to TRBD2. The CDR3 contains 14 residues. V shed 6 bases, J shed 4 bases, and the junction held 8 bases outside the gene matches. Germline CDR1 and CDR2: MNHEY and SVGEGT. The DNA for the CDR3 is TGTGCCAGCAGAGCGGGGCGGGGAGGAGAGACCCAGTACTTC. This sequence encodes CASRAGRGGETQYF.

The J gene is TRBJ2-1, the V gene TRBV11-2, with D possibly TRBD1 on 8 matching bases. Trimming stripped 5 bases from V and 10 bases from J, with 27 bases between. This CDR3 has 17 residues. Germline V gives CDR1 SGHAT, CDR2 FQNNGV. CDR3 protein: CASSPYRGGLVRFEQFF. The CDR3 DNA sequence: TGTGCCAGCAGCCCTTACAGGGGGGGGCTCGTCCGTTTCGAGCAGTTCTTC.

This clonotype was observed a few times. The chain has TRBV7-6 and TRBJ2-1; tentatively, D is TRBD2 (6 bases). V lost 5 bases, J lost 6 bases, and 17 bases lay in between. Per the germline V gene, CDR1 is SGHVS and CDR2 is FNYEAQ. The CDR3 has 15 amino acids. The CDR3 loop is CASSPRWGDGNEQFF. CDR3 DNA: TGTGCCAGCAGCCCACGGTGGGGGGATGGCAATGAGCAGTTCTTC.